These T cell receptor beta chains were read from a single sample in a study of radiotherapy plus CTLA-4 blockade in lung cancer. This table comes from immunoSEQ multiplex PCR, and its TCRdb copy is limited to in-frame clones, with some not included. The profile shows some 67,000 clones, roughly three quarters of them singletons. The sequenced sample was peripheral blood, obtained from a patient treated with radiotherapy plus ipilimumab. Source of these receptors: a human donor with non-small cell lung cancer whose response to radiotherapy plus ipilimumab could not be evaluated. Some clones in this sample may be carry-over from other donors' samples. The CDR3 runs from the conserved cysteine through the conserved F or W. D genes are given only for firm matches. Clone size, where shown, is once, few, many, or a class for clones that have expanded.

V gene,J gene,D gene,clone size,CDR3 protein,CDR3 DNA
TRBV5-4,TRBJ1-2,TRBD1,few,CASSWDRKGYGYTF,TGTGCCAGCAGCTGGGACAGGAAAGGCTATGGCTACACCTTC
TRBV7-9,TRBJ1-2,TRBD1,few,CASSSRETGMIYGYTF,TGTGCCAGCAGCTCCAGGGAGACAGGGATGATTTATGGCTACACCTTC
TRBV5-1,TRBJ1-2,.,once,CASSEERERSDGYTF,TGCGCCAGCAGCGAGGAGAGGGAGCGTTCCGATGGCTACACCTTC
TRBV5-1,TRBJ2-1,TRBD2,.,CASSALAGPNEQFF,TGCGCCAGCAGCGCCCTAGCGGGGCCCAATGAGCAGTTCTTC
TRBV7-2,TRBJ1-1,.,.,CASSLAPDTEAFF,TGTGCCAGCAGCTTAGCGCCAGACACTGAAGCTTTCTTT
TRBV2,TRBJ1-2,.,.,CASSSDSNYGYTF,TGTGCCAGCAGTTCTGACAGTAACTATGGCTACACCTTC
TRBV7-3,TRBJ1-1,.,.,CASSSNGRGNTEAFF,TGTGCCAGCAGCTCCAACGGCAGGGGGAACACTGAAGCTTTCTTT
TRBV5-1,TRBJ1-2,.,.,CASSFRETYGYTF,TGCGCCAGCAGCTTCCGGGAGACCTATGGCTACACCTTC
TRBV19,TRBJ2-7,.,few,CASKGPRQDYEQYF,TGTGCCAGTAAGGGCCCTCGACAGGACTACGAGCAGTACTTC
TRBV2,TRBJ1-2,.,.,CASWEQVSYGYTF,TGTGCCAGCTGGGAACAGGTGTCCTATGGCTACACCTTC
TRBV6-1,TRBJ1-2,.,.,CAYRNGLLALGYTF,TGTGCCTATAGAAACGGATTACTAGCACTCGGCTACACCTTC
TRBV28,TRBJ2-7,TRBD1,few,CASSPPDRDEQYF,TGTGCCAGCAGTCCTCCAGACAGGGACGAGCAGTACTTC
TRBV5-1,TRBJ2-7,.,.,CASSLVQGAYEQYF,TGCGCCAGCAGCTTGGTACAGGGCGCCTACGAGCAGTACTTC
TRBV7-9,TRBJ1-2,.,.,CASSLTERNYGYTF,TGTGCCAGCAGCTTGACAGAACGGAACTATGGCTACACCTTC
TRBV4-1,TRBJ1-2,TRBD1,.,CASSQEARTGYGYTF,TGCGCCAGCAGCCAGGAGGCCCGGACAGGCTATGGCTACACCTTC
TRBV9,TRBJ1-6,.,.,CASSVVPGGYSPLHF,TGTGCCAGCAGCGTAGTTCCGGGTGGTTATTCACCCCTCCACTTT
TRBV19,TRBJ1-1,.,.,CASSKGASGTEAFF,TGTGCCAGTAGTAAAGGGGCGTCGGGCACTGAAGCTTTCTTT
TRBV5-6,TRBJ2-5,.,.,CASGGLDYGETQYF,TGTGCCAGCGGCGGGCTAGACTATGGGGAGACCCAGTACTTC
TRBV11-1,TRBJ1-2,.,.,CASSFSGGSGYTF,TGTGCCAGCAGTTTTTCCGGGGGGTCTGGCTACACCTTC
TRBV18,TRBJ1-5,TRBD1,.,CASSPPGGGYQPQHF,TGTGCCAGCTCACCCCCAGGGGGCGGCTATCAGCCCCAGCATTTT
TRBV27,TRBJ2-2,.,.,CASSFFRAANTGELFF,TGTGCCAGCAGTTTTTTCAGGGCCGCGAACACCGGGGAGCTGTTTTTT
TRBV6-5,TRBJ1-1,.,few,CASSYYLNTEAFF,TGTGCCAGCAGTTATTACTTGAACACTGAAGCTTTCTTT
TRBV10-3,TRBJ1-1,TRBD1,few,CAISDRGNTEAFF,TGTGCCATCAGCGACAGGGGGAACACTGAAGCTTTCTTT
TRBV5-1,TRBJ2-3,TRBD1,.,CASSFSGTGRGDTQYF,TGCGCCAGCAGCTTCTCCGGGACAGGGAGAGGGGATACGCAGTATTTT
TRBV11-1,TRBJ2-2,.,.,CASSLRRGGELFF,TGTGCCAGCAGCTTAAGGCGGGGCGGGGAGCTGTTTTTT
TRBV2,TRBJ1-1,.,few,CASSDYDTEAFF,TGTGCCAGCAGTGACTACGACACTGAAGCTTTCTTT
TRBV5-6,TRBJ1-6,.,few,CASSSDRTGPLHF,TGTGCCAGCAGCTCCGATCGTACTGGACCCCTCCACTTT
TRBV5-1,TRBJ1-2,.,.,CASSREGDYGYTF,TGCGCCAGCAGCAGGGAGGGCGACTATGGCTACACCTTC
TRBV4-3,TRBJ1-2,TRBD1,.,CASSQDWTGNNYGYTF,TGCGCCAGCAGCCAAGACTGGACAGGCAACAACTATGGCTACACCTTC
TRBV27,TRBJ1-6,.,.,CASSFNPSGAGSPLHF,TGTGCCAGCAGTTTTAATCCCTCAGGGGCTGGCTCACCCCTCCACTTT
TRBV5-1,TRBJ2-2,TRBD1,once,CASSSWDRGLSGELFF,TGCGCCAGCAGCTCATGGGACAGGGGGCTGAGCGGGGAGCTGTTTTTT
TRBV6-5,TRBJ2-7,TRBD1,.,CASSYSGQGPGYEQYF,TGTGCCAGCAGTTACTCGGGACAGGGACCGGGTTACGAGCAGTACTTC
TRBV13,TRBJ1-6,TRBD1,.,CASSLEGTGNSPLHF,TGTGCCAGCAGCTTAGAGGGGACAGGGAATTCACCCCTCCACTTT
TRBV6-6,TRBJ2-7,TRBD1,.,CASSYLQGAGSYEQYF,TGTGCCAGCAGTTACTTACAGGGGGCTGGGAGCTACGAGCAGTACTTC
TRBV27,TRBJ2-3,TRBD2,.,CASSLSAGVTTDTQYF,TGTGCCAGCAGTTTATCGGCGGGGGTTACCACAGATACGCAGTATTTT
TRBV5-6,TRBJ1-3,TRBD1,.,CASSIDRASSGNTIYF,TGTGCCAGCAGCATCGACAGGGCGAGCTCTGGAAACACCATATATTTT
TRBV5-4,TRBJ2-3,TRBD2,.,CASSFSGGGDTQYF,TGTGCCAGCAGCTTTAGCGGGGGGGGAGATACGCAGTATTTT
TRBV18,TRBJ2-7,TRBD2,.,CASSGEGSSYEQYF,TGTGCCAGCTCAGGGGAGGGCAGCTCCTACGAGCAGTACTTC
TRBV5-1,TRBJ2-7,TRBD2,few,CASSFSLTSGGGEQYF,TGCGCCAGCAGCTTTTCGCTAACTAGCGGGGGGGGCGAGCAGTACTTC
TRBV5-1,TRBJ1-1,.,.,CASSFTGIGNTEAFF,TGCGCCAGCAGCTTTACAGGGATTGGAAACACTGAAGCTTTCTTT
TRBV29-1,TRBJ2-3,TRBD1,.,CSVGGRGGTTGTDTQYF,TGCAGCGTTGGGGGTCGAGGGGGCACTACCGGCACAGATACGCAGTATTTT
TRBV27,TRBJ2-7,TRBD1,.,CASSLQQGTYEQYF,TGTGCCAGCAGTTTACAACAGGGGACCTACGAGCAGTACTTC
TRBV4-1,TRBJ2-3,.,few,CASSQTGADTQYF,TGCGCCAGCAGCCAAACGGGGGCAGATACGCAGTATTTT
TRBV7-9,TRBJ2-7,TRBD2,.,CASSETGGADEQYF,TGTGCCAGCAGCGAGACCGGGGGGGCGGACGAGCAGTACTTC
TRBV27,TRBJ1-6,TRBD1,.,CASSRYRDRDSPLHF,TGTGCCAGCAGTCGATACCGGGACAGGGATTCACCCCTCCACTTT
TRBV7-8,TRBJ1-6,.,.,CASSPWGGGIGSPLHF,TGTGCCAGCAGCCCCTGGGGAGGGGGGATTGGTTCACCCCTCCACTTT
TRBV11-1,TRBJ2-2,.,.,CASFGAGELFF,TGTGCCAGCTTCGGGGCCGGGGAGCTGTTTTTT
TRBV28,TRBJ1-4,.,.,CASRSGGKNEKLFF,TGTGCCAGCAGATCGGGGGGAAAGAATGAAAAACTGTTTTTT
TRBV28,TRBJ2-5,TRBD1,.,CASSLRTGEETQYF,TGTGCCAGCAGTTTAAGGACAGGGGAAGAGACCCAGTACTTC
TRBV25-1,TRBJ2-2,TRBD1,.,CASSESRGRVGELFF,TGTGCCAGCAGTGAAAGCAGGGGGCGCGTCGGGGAGCTGTTTTTT
TRBV9,TRBJ2-3,.,.,CASSAQTGVGGTDTQYF,TGTGCCAGCAGCGCTCAGACAGGTGTCGGAGGCACAGATACGCAGTATTTT
TRBV27,TRBJ1-1,TRBD1,.,CASSLSSWQGDTEAFF,TGTGCCAGCAGTTTATCTAGTTGGCAGGGGGACACTGAAGCTTTCTTT
TRBV6-5,TRBJ1-2,.,.,CASSRTDRVNGYTF,TGTGCCAGCAGCCGAACCGACAGAGTCAATGGCTACACCTTC
TRBV18,TRBJ1-1,.,.,CASSPGQFMNTEAFF,TGTGCCAGCTCACCAGGACAGTTCATGAACACTGAAGCTTTCTTT
TRBV9,TRBJ1-2,.,.,CASSPPPQGLEGYTF,TGTGCCAGCAGCCCCCCACCCCAGGGATTGGAGGGCTACACCTTC
TRBV4-1,TRBJ1-4,.,.,CASSQVGPTGSATNEKLFF,TGCGCCAGCAGCCAAGTGGGGCCTACAGGGTCGGCAACTAATGAAAAACTGTTTTTT